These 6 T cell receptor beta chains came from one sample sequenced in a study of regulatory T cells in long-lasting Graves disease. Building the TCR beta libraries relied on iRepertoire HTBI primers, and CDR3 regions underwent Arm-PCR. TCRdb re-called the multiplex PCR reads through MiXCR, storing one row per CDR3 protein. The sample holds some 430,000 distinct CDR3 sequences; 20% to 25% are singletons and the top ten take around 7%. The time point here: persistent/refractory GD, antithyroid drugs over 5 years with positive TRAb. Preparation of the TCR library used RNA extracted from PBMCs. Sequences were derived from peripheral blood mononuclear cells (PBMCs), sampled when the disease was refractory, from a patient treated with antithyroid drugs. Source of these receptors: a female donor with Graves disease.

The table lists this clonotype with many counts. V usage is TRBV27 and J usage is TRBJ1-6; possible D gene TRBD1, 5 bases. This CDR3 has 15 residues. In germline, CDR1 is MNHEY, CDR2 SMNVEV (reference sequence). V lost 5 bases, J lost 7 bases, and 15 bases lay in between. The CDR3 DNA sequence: TGTGCCAGCAGTCGGACGGGACTCGGGAATTCACCCCTCCACTTT. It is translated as CASSRTGLGNSPLHF.

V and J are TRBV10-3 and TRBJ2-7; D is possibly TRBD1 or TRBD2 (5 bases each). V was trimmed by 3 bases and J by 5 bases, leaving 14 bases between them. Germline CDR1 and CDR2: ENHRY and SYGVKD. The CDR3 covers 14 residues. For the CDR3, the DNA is TGTGCCATCAGTGATTTCGGGGCAGGGAACGAGCAGTACTTC. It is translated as CAISDFGAGNEQYF.

The CDR3 reads CASSDRGTDTQYF. The CDR3, as DNA: TGTGCCAGCAGCGACAGGGGCACAGATACGCAGTATTTT. This rearrangement joins TRBV12-3 or TRBV12-4 to TRBJ2-3; TRBD1 aligns across 7 bases. Unmatched junction bases numbered 1, after V lost 6 bases and J lost 1 base. The CDR3 covers 13 residues.

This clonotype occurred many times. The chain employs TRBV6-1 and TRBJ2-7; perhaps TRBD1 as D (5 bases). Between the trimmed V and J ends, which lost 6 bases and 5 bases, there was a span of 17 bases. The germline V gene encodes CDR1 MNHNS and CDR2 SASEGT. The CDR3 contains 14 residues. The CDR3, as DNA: TGTGCCAGCAGAAGAGACAGTTCCAAGGACGAGCAGTACTTC. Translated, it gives CASRRDSSKDEQYF.

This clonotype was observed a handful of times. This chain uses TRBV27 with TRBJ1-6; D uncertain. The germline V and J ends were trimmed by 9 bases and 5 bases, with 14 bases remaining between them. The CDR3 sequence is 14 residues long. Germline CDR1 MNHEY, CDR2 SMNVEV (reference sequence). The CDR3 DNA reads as TGTGCCAGTCGGTTTAGGGCTAATAATTCACCCCTCCACTTT. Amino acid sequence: CASRFRANNSPLHF.

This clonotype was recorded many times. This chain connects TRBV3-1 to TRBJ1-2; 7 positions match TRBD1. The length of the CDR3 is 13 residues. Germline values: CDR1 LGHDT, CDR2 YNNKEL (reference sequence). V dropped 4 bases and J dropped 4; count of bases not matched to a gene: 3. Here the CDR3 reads CASSRDSTYGYTF. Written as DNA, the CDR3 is TGTGCCAGCAGCCGGGACAGTACCTATGGCTACACCTTC.